This T cell receptor beta chain was captured by sequencing in a study of beta chain features in type 1 diabetes. Study findings and constraints: TCRB repertoires of naive, central memory and Treg cells appeared more similar among patients than among healthy donors.

The investigators reverse transcribed all of the isolated RNA, so they sequenced expressed TCRB transcripts. Clones were sequenced by immunoSEQ multiplex PCR, and TCRdb holds only the in-frame ones, with some missing. The repertoire holds 250,000 to 350,000 clones, with 14% as singletons. Naive, central memory, regulatory and stem cell-like memory cells within the CD4+ compartment were sorted using CD45RO/CCR7/CD25/CD127/CD95/CD27. A few counts support this clone. The antigen remains undetermined. The sample taken for sequencing was central memory CD4+ T cells from blood. This TCR derives from a young man in good health.

DNA for the CDR3: TGTGCCAGCAGCTTAGAGGGACAGGGCAATGAAAAACTGTTTTTT. It yields the protein CASSLEGQGNEKLFF. The chain combines TRBV7-9 with TRBJ1-4, with 9 bases matching TRBD1. Losses at the gene ends were 1 base for V and 5 bases for J; bases not matched to a gene: 2. The CDR3 spans 15 residues. CDR1 and CDR2 from the germline V gene are SEHNR and FQNEAQ (reference sequence).